These T cell receptor beta chains were read from a single sample in a study of blood T cell repertoires in COVID-19. Measured with immunoSEQ multiplex PCR; TCRdb has only the in-frame clones, and not every one. The table lists around 82,000 clones, around 88% of them singletons. The sequenced sample consisted of peripheral blood. These receptors all stem from a man older than 75 with COVID-19, enrolled during active disease. Both conserved end residues are part of each CDR3. The order of the fields is V gene, J gene, clone size, CDR3 length, D gene, CDR3 protein, CDR3 DNA. The D gene is left open where the match is weak. Rows give clone size only sometimes, using once, few, many, or a class for an expanded clone.

V gene: TRBV11-3; J gene: TRBJ1-1; clone size: NA; CDR3 length: 13; D gene: NA; CDR3 protein: CASSLARGTEAFF; CDR3 DNA: TGTGCCAGCAGCTTAGCAAGGGGGACTGAAGCTTTCTTT
V gene: TRBV28; J gene: TRBJ1-6; clone size: NA; CDR3 length: 15; D gene: NA; CDR3 protein: CASSYPGGSGSPLHF; CDR3 DNA: TGTGCCAGCAGCTACCCGGGAGGGTCGGGGTCACCCCTCCACTTT
V gene: TRBV5-1; J gene: TRBJ2-3; clone size: NA; CDR3 length: 16; D gene: TRBD1; CDR3 protein: CASSSTGGAIPDTQYF; CDR3 DNA: TGCGCCAGCAGCTCAACAGGGGGCGCTATACCAGATACGCAGTATTTT
V gene: TRBV2; J gene: TRBJ1-6; clone size: NA; CDR3 length: 13; D gene: TRBD1; CDR3 protein: CARVRTGNSPLHF; CDR3 DNA: TGTGCCAGAGTTAGGACAGGCAATTCACCCCTCCACTTT
V gene: TRBV19; J gene: TRBJ2-3; clone size: NA; CDR3 length: 14; D gene: NA; CDR3 protein: CASADRTITDTQYF; CDR3 DNA: TGTGCCAGTGCGGACAGAACTATCACAGATACGCAGTATTTT
V gene: TRBV6-6; J gene: TRBJ2-5; clone size: NA; CDR3 length: 15; D gene: NA; CDR3 protein: CASSYSNRDPETQYF; CDR3 DNA: TGTGCCAGCAGTTATTCCAACAGGGACCCCGAGACCCAGTACTTC
V gene: TRBV24-1; J gene: TRBJ2-7; clone size: NA; CDR3 length: 17; D gene: TRBD1; CDR3 protein: CATSDLGGDRGGSEQYF; CDR3 DNA: TGTGCCACCAGTGACCTGGGGGGGGACAGGGGAGGGAGCGAGCAGTACTTC
V gene: TRBV3-1/TRBV3-2; J gene: TRBJ2-7; clone size: NA; CDR3 length: 12; D gene: NA; CDR3 protein: CASSLDSYEQYF; CDR3 DNA: TGTGCCAGCAGCCTCGACTCGTACGAGCAGTACTTC
V gene: TRBV9; J gene: TRBJ1-1; clone size: NA; CDR3 length: 15; D gene: NA; CDR3 protein: CASSVGTQGNTEAFF; CDR3 DNA: TGTGCCAGCAGCGTAGGGACCCAGGGGAACACTGAAGCTTTCTTT
V gene: TRBV20-1; J gene: TRBJ1-2; clone size: NA; CDR3 length: 14; D gene: TRBD1; CDR3 protein: CSASVMGQEGGYTF; CDR3 DNA: TGCAGTGCTAGTGTTATGGGACAGGAAGGAGGCTACACCTTC
V gene: TRBV3-1/TRBV3-2; J gene: TRBJ1-5; clone size: few; CDR3 length: 13; D gene: NA; CDR3 protein: CASSQTGSQPQHF; CDR3 DNA: TGTGCCAGCAGCCAGACAGGTAGTCAGCCCCAGCATTTT
V gene: TRBV4-1; J gene: TRBJ2-7; clone size: NA; CDR3 length: 17; D gene: TRBD1; CDR3 protein: CASSQVADDRASYEQYF; CDR3 DNA: TGCGCCAGCAGCCAAGTTGCGGACGACAGGGCCTCCTACGAGCAGTACTTC
V gene: TRBV18; J gene: TRBJ1-5; clone size: NA; CDR3 length: 14; D gene: NA; CDR3 protein: CASSSGYSNQPQHF; CDR3 DNA: TGTGCCAGCTCATCCGGGTATAGCAATCAGCCCCAGCATTTT
V gene: TRBV19; J gene: TRBJ1-2; clone size: NA; CDR3 length: 16; D gene: NA; CDR3 protein: CASSMYRITTSGGYTF; CDR3 DNA: TGTGCCAGTAGTATGTACAGGATCACTACTTCGGGTGGCTACACCTTC
V gene: TRBV5-8; J gene: TRBJ2-4; clone size: NA; CDR3 length: 15; D gene: TRBD2; CDR3 protein: CASSPEGGGRDIQYF; CDR3 DNA: TGTGCCAGCAGCCCGGAGGGCGGGGGGAGAGACATTCAGTACTTC
V gene: TRBV6-5; J gene: TRBJ2-1; clone size: few; CDR3 length: 11; D gene: NA; CDR3 protein: CASSNTNEQFF; CDR3 DNA: TGTGCCAGCAGCAATACAAATGAGCAGTTCTTC
V gene: TRBV19; J gene: TRBJ1-2; clone size: once; CDR3 length: 14; D gene: TRBD1; CDR3 protein: CASGVTGANYGYTF; CDR3 DNA: TGTGCCAGCGGAGTCACAGGGGCTAACTATGGCTACACCTTC
V gene: TRBV7-9; J gene: TRBJ2-7; clone size: few; CDR3 length: 16; D gene: NA; CDR3 protein: CASSLGSGHLSYEQYF; CDR3 DNA: TGTGCCAGCAGCTTAGGTTCTGGACACCTCTCCTACGAGCAGTACTTC
V gene: TRBV6-6; J gene: TRBJ1-2; clone size: NA; CDR3 length: 12; D gene: NA; CDR3 protein: CASSSGESGYTF; CDR3 DNA: TGTGCCAGCAGTTCAGGGGAGAGTGGCTACACCTTC
V gene: TRBV4-1; J gene: TRBJ1-3; clone size: NA; CDR3 length: 17; D gene: NA; CDR3 protein: CASSQAWTVRSGNTIYF; CDR3 DNA: TGCGCCAGCAGCCAAGCATGGACAGTCCGCTCTGGAAACACCATATATTTT
V gene: TRBV9; J gene: TRBJ2-3; clone size: NA; CDR3 length: 16; D gene: TRBD1; CDR3 protein: CASSPDHRGEGDTQYF; CDR3 DNA: TGTGCCAGCAGCCCCGATCACAGGGGGGAAGGAGATACGCAGTATTTT
V gene: TRBV7-2; J gene: TRBJ2-5; clone size: NA; CDR3 length: 16; D gene: NA; CDR3 protein: CASRVRLGAKYETQYF; CDR3 DNA: TGTGCCAGCAGGGTCCGACTGGGGGCGAAATACGAGACCCAGTACTTC
V gene: TRBV2; J gene: TRBJ1-6; clone size: NA; CDR3 length: 16; D gene: NA; CDR3 protein: CASSGIGSSYNSPLHF; CDR3 DNA: TGTGCCAGCAGTGGGATAGGGAGCTCCTATAATTCACCCCTCCACTTT
V gene: TRBV6-5; J gene: TRBJ1-3; clone size: few; CDR3 length: 15; D gene: TRBD1; CDR3 protein: CASSRDRNSGNTIYF; CDR3 DNA: TGTGCCAGCAGTCGGGACAGGAACTCTGGAAACACCATATATTTT
V gene: TRBV4-1; J gene: TRBJ1-1; clone size: few; CDR3 length: 16; D gene: TRBD1; CDR3 protein: CASSPLFRRGHTEAFF; CDR3 DNA: TGCGCCAGCAGCCCCCTCTTCCGCAGGGGGCACACTGAAGCTTTCTTT
V gene: TRBV5-5; J gene: TRBJ1-2; clone size: NA; CDR3 length: 12; D gene: NA; CDR3 protein: CASSTGVYGYTF; CDR3 DNA: TGTGCCAGCAGCACCGGGGTCTATGGCTACACCTTC
V gene: TRBV18; J gene: TRBJ1-5; clone size: NA; CDR3 length: 13; D gene: NA; CDR3 protein: CASSPGTNQPQHF; CDR3 DNA: TGTGCCAGCTCACCGGGGACTAATCAGCCCCAGCATTTT
V gene: TRBV7-3; J gene: TRBJ1-5; clone size: NA; CDR3 length: 13; D gene: NA; CDR3 protein: CASSEEGNQPQHF; CDR3 DNA: TGTGCCAGCTCAGAGGAGGGCAATCAGCCCCAGCATTTT
V gene: TRBV6-6; J gene: TRBJ1-5; clone size: NA; CDR3 length: 13; D gene: NA; CDR3 protein: CATVQGSNQPQHF; CDR3 DNA: TGTGCCACCGTACAGGGAAGCAATCAGCCCCAGCATTTT
V gene: TRBV4-2; J gene: TRBJ1-2; clone size: NA; CDR3 length: 14; D gene: TRBD1; CDR3 protein: CASSQAGTGSGYTF; CDR3 DNA: TGTGCCAGCAGCCAAGCCGGGACAGGGTCCGGCTACACCTTC
V gene: TRBV6-6; J gene: TRBJ2-3; clone size: NA; CDR3 length: 13; D gene: NA; CDR3 protein: CASSHTTGGTQYF; CDR3 DNA: TGTGCCAGCAGTCACACGACAGGTGGCACGCAGTATTTT
V gene: TRBV6-5; J gene: TRBJ1-2; clone size: once; CDR3 length: 13; D gene: NA; CDR3 protein: CASSPTGLYGYTF; CDR3 DNA: TGTGCCAGCAGTCCGACAGGACTTTATGGCTACACCTTC
V gene: TRBV6-2/TRBV6-3; J gene: TRBJ2-5; clone size: NA; CDR3 length: 14; D gene: NA; CDR3 protein: CASSPRLKQETQYF; CDR3 DNA: TGTGCCAGCAGTCCCCGACTGAAACAAGAGACCCAGTACTTC
V gene: TRBV7-7; J gene: TRBJ2-1; clone size: NA; CDR3 length: 15; D gene: NA; CDR3 protein: CASSLTGVTYNEQFF; CDR3 DNA: TGTGCCAGCAGCCTTACGGGGGTGACCTACAATGAGCAGTTCTTC
V gene: TRBV3-1/TRBV3-2; J gene: TRBJ2-5; clone size: NA; CDR3 length: 13; D gene: NA; CDR3 protein: CASSQTRGETQYF; CDR3 DNA: TGTGCCAGCAGCCAGACCCGAGGAGAGACCCAGTACTTC
V gene: TRBV7-2; J gene: TRBJ1-2; clone size: few; CDR3 length: 15; D gene: TRBD1; CDR3 protein: CASSLGVGQGGGYTF; CDR3 DNA: TGTGCCAGCAGCTTAGGTGTGGGACAGGGTGGCGGCTACACCTTC
V gene: TRBV6-2/TRBV6-3; J gene: TRBJ2-2; clone size: NA; CDR3 length: 16; D gene: TRBD2; CDR3 protein: CASSYAAGVNTGELFF; CDR3 DNA: TGTGCCAGCAGTTATGCAGCGGGGGTGAACACCGGGGAGCTGTTTTTT
V gene: TRBV28; J gene: TRBJ1-1; clone size: NA; CDR3 length: 14; D gene: TRBD1; CDR3 protein: CASITQGANTEAFF; CDR3 DNA: TGTGCCAGCATCACCCAGGGGGCGAACACTGAAGCTTTCTTT
V gene: TRBV2; J gene: TRBJ1-6; clone size: NA; CDR3 length: 12; D gene: NA; CDR3 protein: CASGSGDSPLHF; CDR3 DNA: TGTGCCAGCGGGTCGGGGGATTCACCCCTCCACTTT
V gene: TRBV11-3; J gene: TRBJ1-5; clone size: few; CDR3 length: 13; D gene: NA; CDR3 protein: CASSLAGDQPQHF; CDR3 DNA: TGTGCCAGCAGCTTGGCCGGGGATCAGCCCCAGCATTTT
V gene: TRBV15; J gene: TRBJ1-3; clone size: few; CDR3 length: 14; D gene: TRBD1; CDR3 protein: CATSPTGSGNTIYF; CDR3 DNA: TGTGCCACCAGCCCGACAGGGTCTGGAAACACCATATATTTT